The 25 T cell receptor beta chains in this list originate from one sample, sequenced in a study of shared clonotypes between healthy human individuals (dated by TCRdb to 2020 to 2021). CD8 naive samples consisted of CD45RO-negative cells that were positively selected for CCR7, yielding a CD45RA+CCR7+ population without TemRA cells. Preparation of the library involved the immunoSEQ multiplex PCR assay. TCRdb re-hosts the immuneACCESS table, in-frame sequences only. Its copies lack some clones; in the studies checked, an unresolved V gene accounts for under half of them, and the cause for the rest is not known. The sample yields about 2.1 million clones; over 85% were counted once. The biggest ten clones account for about 1.7% of the sample. Sequences were obtained from naive CD8+ T cells from PBMCs. Read against the paper, the sample's cell subset or site label means: CD45RA+CCR7+. Every receptor here comes from a young man in good health. Some clones in this sample may be carry-over from other donors' samples.

The chain has TRBV28 and TRBJ2-3, with no clear D. Germline V gene data show CDR1 as MDHEN and CDR2 as SYDVKM. This CDR3 spans 10 amino acids. V lost 5 bases and J lost 6, with 3 bases in between. The CDR3 region is CASSMDTQYF. CDR3 sequence (DNA): TGTGCCAGCAGTATGGATACGCAGTATTTT.

V usage is TRBV28 and J usage is TRBJ1-5; no clear D gene. V was shortened by 8 bases and J by 0 bases, with 23 bases between the two germline ends. The V gene's germline CDR1 is MDHEN and CDR2 SYDVKM. The CDR3 extends over 18 amino acids. The CDR3 DNA follows: TGTGCCAGCGGATTTGGGCCACTCGAAAGCTATAGCAATCAGCCCCAGCATTTT. Protein: CASGFGPLESYSNQPQHF.

The genes are TRBV5-6 and TRBJ2-7; possible D gene TRBD2, 5 bases. Germline V lookup: CDR1 SGHDT, CDR2 YYEEEE. This CDR3 has 12 amino acids. The V gene lost 0 bases and the J gene lost 7 bases, with 8 bases spanning the gap. The CDR3 loop reads CASSLDPGEQYF. CDR3 nucleotide sequence: TGTGCCAGCAGCTTGGATCCGGGGGAGCAGTACTTC.

The chain has TRBV9 and TRBJ2-7; 8 bases match TRBD2. This CDR3 has 16 residues. Germline CDR1 is SGDLS and CDR2 is YYNGEE. J was trimmed by 0 bases and V by 1 base; bases with no gene match: 6. In DNA form, the CDR3 reads TGTGCCAGCAGCGTATCGACTAGCGAGAGCTCCTACGAGCAGTACTTC. Translated, it gives CASSVSTSESSYEQYF.

The V gene is TRBV29-1, the J gene TRBJ2-3; unclear D gene. V dropped 0 bases and J dropped 1 base, with 11 bases sitting between them. This CDR3 contains 15 residues. Germline-derived CDR1 and CDR2 are SQVTM and ANQGSEA. CDR3 nucleotide sequence: TGCAGCGTTGAAGATTTGGGTCGGCGCACAGATACGCAGTATTTT. Its protein is CSVEDLGRRTDTQYF.

This sequence joins TRBV14 and TRBJ1-1; D may be TRBD1 (5 bases). V was shortened by 4 bases and J by 4 bases, with 13 bases between the two germline ends. Germline V gives CDR1 SGHDN, CDR2 FVKESK. The CDR3 length is 14 residues. CDR3 sequence (DNA): TGTGCCAGCAGCCGGCCAGGGAGAGGCACTGAAGCTTTCTTT. Protein: CASSRPGRGTEAFF. The complete variable domain, with remaining parts taken from reference TRBV14 and TRBJ1-1, reads EAGVTQFPSHSVIEKGQTVTLRCDPISGHDNLYWYRRVMGKEIKFLLHFVKESKQDESGMPNNRFLAERTGGTYSTLKVQPAELEDSGVYFCASSRPGRGTEAFFGQGTRLTVV.

V gene TRBV5-6 combines with J gene TRBJ2-3; weak D call: TRBD2 (6 bases). V gave up 0 bases and J gave up 7 bases, with 12 bases separating them. The CDR3 consists of 14 residues. Per the germline V gene, CDR1 is SGHDT and CDR2 is YYEEEE. CDR3 region: CASSLEWGRNTQYF. The DNA of the CDR3 is TGTGCCAGCAGCTTGGAGTGGGGGAGGAATACGCAGTATTTT.

V gene TRBV5-4 combines with J gene TRBJ2-1; no definite D call. CDR3 length equals 15 residues. Germline loops: CDR1 SGHNT, CDR2 YYREEE (reference sequence). The V end was cut by 0 bases, the J end by 1 base, with 8 bases between. CDR3 protein: CASSLAAVSYNEQFF. The CDR3 DNA is TGTGCCAGCAGCTTGGCGGCCGTTTCCTACAATGAGCAGTTCTTC. The complete variable domain, with remaining parts taken from reference TRBV5-4 and TRBJ2-1, reads ETGVTQSPTHLIKTRGQQVTLRCSSQSGHNTVSWYQQALGQGPQFIFQYYREEENGRGNFPPRFSGLQFPNYSSELNVNALELDDSALYLCASSLAAVSYNEQFFGPGTRLTVL.

V is TRBV30 and J is TRBJ2-5; D call uncertain. The CDR3 has 13 amino acids. The germline gives CDR1 GTSNPN, CDR2 SVGIG (reference sequence). Trimming removed 5 bases at V and 4 bases at J, with 14 bases between. CDR3 bases: TGTGCCTGGCATGAGAGTCTACGAGAGACCCAGTACTTC. Encoded protein: CAWHESLRETQYF.

The rearrangement joins TRBV5-1 to TRBJ2-7; 10 positions match TRBD2. Trimming cost V 5 bases and J 2 bases; bases outside gene matches: 7. CDR1 and CDR2 (germline): SGHRS, YFSETQ. The CDR3 runs to 15 residues. CDR3 DNA: TGCGCCAGCAGGCCGGGACTAGCGTACACCTACGAGCAGTACTTC. Translating gives CASRPGLAYTYEQYF.

The rearrangement uses TRBV27 and TRBJ1-6, with D possibly TRBD1 on 6 matching bases. The V gene lost 7 bases and the J gene lost 7 bases, with 14 bases spanning the gap. The CDR3 has 14 residues. Germline values: CDR1 MNHEY, CDR2 SMNVEV (reference sequence). CDR3 protein: CASNPTGGNSPLHF. The CDR3 DNA reads TGTGCCAGCAACCCGACAGGAGGAAATTCACCCCTCCACTTT.

This rearrangement joins TRBV9 to TRBJ2-7, with 7 bases that match TRBD2. The junction had 9 bases not matched to a gene; V was cut back by 6 bases and J by 0 bases. Germline V gene sequence: CDR1 SGDLS, CDR2 YYNGEE. This CDR3 region has 15 residues. The CDR3 DNA reads as TGTGCCAGCACCCCGGGGACTATAAGCTCCTACGAGCAGTACTTC. It is translated as CASTPGTISSYEQYF.

The chain joins TRBV28 to TRBJ2-1; TRBD2 aligns across 8 bases. Per germline, CDR1 MDHEN and CDR2 SYDVKM. Losses at the gene ends were 3 bases for V and 9 bases for J; bases not matched to a gene: 7. The CDR3 has 14 amino acids. The CDR3 region has the DNA TGTGCCAGCAGTTTTTCGGGACTAGGGATTGAGCAGTTCTTC. Its translation is CASSFSGLGIEQFF.

The V gene is TRBV28, the J gene TRBJ2-7; TRBD1 matches 7 bases. There are 15 residues in the CDR3. J lost 6 bases, V lost 2 bases, and 10 bases had no gene match. Germline CDR1 and CDR2: MDHEN and SYDVKM. The CDR3 region is CASSLTGAGGGEQYF. CDR3 in DNA: TGTGCCAGCAGTTTAACAGGGGCAGGTGGAGGCGAGCAGTACTTC.

This rearrangement joins TRBV11-2 to TRBJ2-2, with a weak D call TRBD2 (6 bases). This CDR3 comprises 16 residues. Trimming shortened V by 5 bases and J by 1 base, and 14 bases separated the two germline ends. CDR1 SGHAT and CDR2 FQNNGV come from the germline V gene. DNA of the CDR3: TGTGCCAGCAGCCCTCCAGTGGGAGGGAACACCGGGGAGCTGTTTTTT. Protein sequence: CASSPPVGGNTGELFF.

The chain uses TRBV5-6 and TRBJ2-7, with 8 nucleotides matching TRBD1. Germline V CDR1 and CDR2: SGHDT, YYEEEE. The junction had 11 bases not matched to a gene; V was cut back by 3 bases and J by 6 bases. The CDR3 has 15 amino acids. CDR3 bases: TGTGCCAGCAGCTCGGGGGACAGGACTTTTTTCGAGCAGTACTTC. It is translated as CASSSGDRTFFEQYF.

This rearrangement joins TRBV27 to TRBJ2-1, with 7 bases lining up with TRBD2. CDR1 and CDR2 (germline): MNHEY, SMNVEV (reference sequence). This CDR3 region has 18 residues. The V gene end was trimmed by 1 base and the J gene end by 2 bases; junction bases not matched to a gene: 11. The CDR3 here is CASSLLAEERGPYNEQFF. CDR3 DNA sequence: TGTGCCAGCAGTTTATTGGCCGAGGAGCGGGGACCCTACAATGAGCAGTTCTTC.

This chain links TRBV15 with TRBJ2-4; 8 bases fit TRBD2. V was clipped by 3 bases and J by 0 bases; unmatched bases: 7. This CDR3 is built from 17 residues. Per germline, CDR1 LNHNV and CDR2 YYDKDF (reference sequence). The CDR3 sequence is CATSRETSGLAKNIQYF. CDR3 sequence (DNA): TGTGCCACCAGCAGGGAAACTAGCGGTTTAGCCAAAAACATTCAGTACTTC.

J is TRBJ1-4 and V is TRBV27; TRBD1 is a possible D gene (6 bases). Deletions cut 6 bases from V and 6 bases from J, with 17 bases between. There are 15 residues in the CDR3. Germline loops: CDR1 MNHEY, CDR2 SMNVEV (reference sequence). The CDR3 loop is CASREGTRRDEKLFF. The DNA of the CDR3 is TGTGCCAGCAGGGAGGGGACAAGGCGGGATGAAAAACTGTTTTTT.

This chain links TRBV27 with TRBJ2-3; possibly TRBD2 for D (6 bases). The germline gives CDR1 MNHEY, CDR2 SMNVEV (reference sequence). V lost 2 bases and J lost 1, with 13 bases in between. CDR3 length: 16 residues. CDR3 in DNA: TGTGCCAGCAGTTTAGAGTCCCCGGGAGGCACAGATACGCAGTATTTT. Its translation: CASSLESPGGTDTQYF.

V gene TRBV30 combines with J gene TRBJ2-2; tentatively, D is TRBD1 (6 bases). Germline lookup yields CDR1 GTSNPN and CDR2 SVGIG (reference sequence). This CDR3 has 17 residues. V shed 5 bases and J shed 0 bases, with 19 bases lying between them. This CDR3 is CAWGGLTGTANTGELFF. CDR3 coding DNA: TGTGCCTGGGGGGGCCTGACGGGCACTGCGAACACCGGGGAGCTGTTTTTT.

V is TRBV13 and J is TRBJ2-7, with unresolved D. This CDR3 contains 14 residues. With 0 bases removed from V and 2 bases from J, the gap between germline ends came to 8 bases. Germline V gene data show CDR1 as PRHDT and CDR2 as FYEKMQ (reference sequence). CDR3 DNA sequence: TGTGCCAGCAGCTTAGGTCGGACCACCTACGAGCAGTACTTC. This encodes CASSLGRTTYEQYF.

This rearrangement joins TRBV9 to TRBJ2-5, with TRBD1 matching over 8 bases. Germline assignment: CDR1 SGDLS and CDR2 YYNGEE. The CDR3 covers 15 residues. J lost 2 bases, V lost 4 bases, and 7 bases had no gene match. The CDR3 coding sequence is TGTGCCAGCAGCTCCACAGGGGGATCACAAGAGACCCAGTACTTC. Protein: CASSSTGGSQETQYF.

V is TRBV29-1 and J is TRBJ2-7; D is uncertain. CDR3 length: 13 residues. The V end was cut by 1 base, the J end by 2 bases, with 9 bases between. Germline values: CDR1 SQVTM, CDR2 ANQGSEA. This CDR3 reads CSVEGDGTYEQYF. DNA for the CDR3: TGCAGCGTTGAAGGTGACGGTACCTACGAGCAGTACTTC.

The chain carries TRBV4-1 and TRBJ2-7; 9 positions agree with TRBD2. Germline trimming cut 6 bases from V and 2 bases from J; bases unmatched to any gene: 5. In germline, CDR1 is MGHRA, CDR2 YSYEKL. This CDR3 contains 14 residues. The CDR3 here is CASSLSGSAYEQYF. The CDR3 DNA is TGCGCCAGCAGTCTTAGCGGGAGCGCCTACGAGCAGTACTTC.